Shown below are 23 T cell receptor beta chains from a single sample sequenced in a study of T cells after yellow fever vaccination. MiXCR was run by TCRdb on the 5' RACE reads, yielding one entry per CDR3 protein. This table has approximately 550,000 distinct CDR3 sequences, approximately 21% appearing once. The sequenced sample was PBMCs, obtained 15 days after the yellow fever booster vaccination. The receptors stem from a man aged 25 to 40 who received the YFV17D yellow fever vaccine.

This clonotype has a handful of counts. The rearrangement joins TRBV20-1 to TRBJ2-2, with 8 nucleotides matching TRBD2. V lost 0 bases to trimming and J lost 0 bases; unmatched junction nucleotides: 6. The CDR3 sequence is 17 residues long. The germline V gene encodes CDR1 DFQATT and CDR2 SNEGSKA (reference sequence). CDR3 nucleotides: TGCAGTGCTAGAGATCATGCGGGACTAGCGAACACCGGGGAGCTGTTTTTT. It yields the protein CSARDHAGLANTGELFF.

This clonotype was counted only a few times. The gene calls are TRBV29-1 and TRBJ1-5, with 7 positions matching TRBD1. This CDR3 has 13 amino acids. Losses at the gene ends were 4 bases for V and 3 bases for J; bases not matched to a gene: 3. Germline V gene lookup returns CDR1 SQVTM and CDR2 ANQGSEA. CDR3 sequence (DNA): TGCAGCGTTGCGACAGGGTACAATCAGCCCCAGCATTTT. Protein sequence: CSVATGYNQPQHF.

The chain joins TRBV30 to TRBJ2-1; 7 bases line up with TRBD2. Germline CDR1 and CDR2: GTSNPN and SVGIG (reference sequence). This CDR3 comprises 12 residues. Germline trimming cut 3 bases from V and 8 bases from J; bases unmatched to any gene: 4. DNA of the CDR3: TGTGCCTGGAGCCGGGGGGTGTATGAGCAGTTCTTC. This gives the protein CAWSRGVYEQFF.

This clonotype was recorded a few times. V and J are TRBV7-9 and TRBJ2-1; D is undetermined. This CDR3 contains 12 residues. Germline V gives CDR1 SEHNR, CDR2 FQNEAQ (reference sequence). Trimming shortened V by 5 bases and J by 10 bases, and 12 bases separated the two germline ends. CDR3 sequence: CASSPTQLEQFF. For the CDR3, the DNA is TGTGCCAGCAGCCCGACACAGCTGGAGCAGTTCTTC.

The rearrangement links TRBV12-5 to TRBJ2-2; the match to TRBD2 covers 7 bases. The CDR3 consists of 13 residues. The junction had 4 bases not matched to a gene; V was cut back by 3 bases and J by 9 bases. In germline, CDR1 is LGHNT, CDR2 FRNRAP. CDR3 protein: CASGLAGLRELFF. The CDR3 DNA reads TGTGCTAGTGGTTTAGCGGGACTGCGGGAGCTGTTTTTT. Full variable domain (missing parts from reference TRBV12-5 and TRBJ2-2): DARVTQTPRHKVTEMGQEVTMRCQPILGHNTVFWYRQTMMQGLELLAYFRNRAPLDDSGMPKDRFSAEMPDATLATLKIQPSEPRDSAVYFCASGLAGLRELFFGEGSRLTVL.

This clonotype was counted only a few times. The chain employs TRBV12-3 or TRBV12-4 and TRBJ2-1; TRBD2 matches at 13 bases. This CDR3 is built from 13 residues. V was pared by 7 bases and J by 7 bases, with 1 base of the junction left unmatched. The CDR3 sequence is CASKGLAGNEQFF. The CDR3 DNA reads TGTGCCAGCAAGGGACTAGCGGGAAATGAGCAGTTCTTC.

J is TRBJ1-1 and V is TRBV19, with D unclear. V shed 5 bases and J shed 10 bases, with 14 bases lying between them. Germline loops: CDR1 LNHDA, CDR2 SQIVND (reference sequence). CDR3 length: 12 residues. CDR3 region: CASSPRAVGAFF. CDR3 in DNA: TGTGCCAGTAGTCCCCGAGCGGTCGGAGCTTTCTTT.

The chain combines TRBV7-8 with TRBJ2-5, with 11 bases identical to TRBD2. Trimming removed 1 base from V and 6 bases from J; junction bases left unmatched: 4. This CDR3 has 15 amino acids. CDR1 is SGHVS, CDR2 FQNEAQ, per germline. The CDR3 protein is CASSLELAGAKTQYF. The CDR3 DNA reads TGTGCCAGCAGCTTAGAACTAGCGGGAGCTAAGACCCAGTACTTC.

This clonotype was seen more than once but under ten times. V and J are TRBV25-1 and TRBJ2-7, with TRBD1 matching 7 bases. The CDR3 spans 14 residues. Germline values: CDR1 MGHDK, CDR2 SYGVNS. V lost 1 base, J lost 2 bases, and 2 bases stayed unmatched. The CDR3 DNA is TGTGCCAGCAGTGAATGGGACAGAACCTACGAGCAGTACTTC. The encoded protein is CASSEWDRTYEQYF.

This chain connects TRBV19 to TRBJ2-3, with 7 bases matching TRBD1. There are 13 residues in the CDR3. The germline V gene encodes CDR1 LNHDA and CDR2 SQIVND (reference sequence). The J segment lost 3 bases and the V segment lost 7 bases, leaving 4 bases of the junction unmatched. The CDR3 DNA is TGTGCCAGTACCCAGGGGGAAACAGATACGCAGTATTTT. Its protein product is CASTQGETDTQYF. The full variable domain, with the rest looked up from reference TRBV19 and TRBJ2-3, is DGGITQSPKYLFRKEGQNVTLSCEQNLNHDAMYWYRQDPGQGLRLIYYSQIVNDFQKGDIAEGYSVSREKKESFPLTVTSAQKNPTAFYLCASTQGETDTQYFGPGTRLTVL.

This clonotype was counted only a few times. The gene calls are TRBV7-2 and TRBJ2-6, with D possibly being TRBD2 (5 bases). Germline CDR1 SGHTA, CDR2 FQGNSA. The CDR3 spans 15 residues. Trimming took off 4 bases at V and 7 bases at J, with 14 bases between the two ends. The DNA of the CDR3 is TGTGCCAGCAGCTCTGACCCTTCGGGAGCCAACGTCCTGACTTTC. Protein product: CASSSDPSGANVLTF.

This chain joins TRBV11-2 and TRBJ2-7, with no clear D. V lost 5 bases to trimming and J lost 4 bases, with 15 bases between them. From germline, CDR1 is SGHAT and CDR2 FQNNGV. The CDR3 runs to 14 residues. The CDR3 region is CASSTDIDIYEQYF. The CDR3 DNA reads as TGTGCCAGCAGCACAGACATAGATATATACGAGCAGTACTTC.

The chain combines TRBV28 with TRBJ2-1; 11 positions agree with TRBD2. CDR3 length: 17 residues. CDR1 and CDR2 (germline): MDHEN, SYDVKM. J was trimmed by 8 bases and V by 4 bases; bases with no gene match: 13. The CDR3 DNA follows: TGTGCCAGCAGTTCCCCGGCCACTAGCGGGAGTAGTTATGAGCAGTTCTTC. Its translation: CASSSPATSGSSYEQFF. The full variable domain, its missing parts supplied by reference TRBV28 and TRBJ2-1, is DVKVTQSSRYLVKRTGEKVFLECVQDMDHENMFWYRQDPGLGLRLIYFSYDVKMKEKGDIPEGYSVSREKKERFSLILESASTNQTSMYLCASSSPATSGSSYEQFFGPGTRLTVL.

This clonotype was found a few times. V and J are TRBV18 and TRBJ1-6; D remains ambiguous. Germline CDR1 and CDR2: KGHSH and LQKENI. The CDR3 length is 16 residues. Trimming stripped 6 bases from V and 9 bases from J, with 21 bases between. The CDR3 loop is CASSNMDGGIGSPLHF. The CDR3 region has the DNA TGTGCCAGCTCCAACATGGACGGCGGAATAGGTTCACCCCTCCACTTT. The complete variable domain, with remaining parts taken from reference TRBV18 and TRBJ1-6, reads NAGVMQNPRHLVRRRGQEARLRCSPMKGHSHVYWYRQLPEEGLKFMVYLQKENIIDESGMPKERFSAEFPKEGPSILRIQQVVRGDSAAYFCASSNMDGGIGSPLHFGNGTRLTVT.

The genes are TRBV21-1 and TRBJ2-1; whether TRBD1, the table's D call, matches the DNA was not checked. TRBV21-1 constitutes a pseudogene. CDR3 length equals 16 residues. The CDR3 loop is CASCGGDRECDNEQFF. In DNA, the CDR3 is TGTGCCAGCTGTGGAGGGGACCGGGAGTGCGACAATGAGCAGTTCTTC.

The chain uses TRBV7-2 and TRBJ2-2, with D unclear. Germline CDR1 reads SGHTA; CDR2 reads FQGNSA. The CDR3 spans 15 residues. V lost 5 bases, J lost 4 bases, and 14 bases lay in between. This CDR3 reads CASSLVSPGTGELFF. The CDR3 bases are TGTGCCAGCAGCCTAGTATCCCCGGGCACCGGGGAGCTGTTTTTT.

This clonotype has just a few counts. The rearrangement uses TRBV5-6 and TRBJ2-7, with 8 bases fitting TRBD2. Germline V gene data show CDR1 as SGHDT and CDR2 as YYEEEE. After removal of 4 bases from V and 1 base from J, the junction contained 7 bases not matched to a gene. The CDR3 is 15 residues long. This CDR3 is CASSPKREWSYEQYF. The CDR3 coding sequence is TGTGCCAGCAGCCCTAAGCGGGAGTGGTCCTACGAGCAGTACTTC.

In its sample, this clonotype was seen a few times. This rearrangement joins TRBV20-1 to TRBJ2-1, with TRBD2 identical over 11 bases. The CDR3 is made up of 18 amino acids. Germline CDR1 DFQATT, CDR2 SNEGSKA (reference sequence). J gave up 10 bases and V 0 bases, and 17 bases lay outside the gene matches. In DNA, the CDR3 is TGCAGTGCTAGAGAACCTCAGGGCGGTAGCGGGAGGGCCCGGGAGCAGTTCTTC. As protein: CSAREPQGGSGRAREQFF.

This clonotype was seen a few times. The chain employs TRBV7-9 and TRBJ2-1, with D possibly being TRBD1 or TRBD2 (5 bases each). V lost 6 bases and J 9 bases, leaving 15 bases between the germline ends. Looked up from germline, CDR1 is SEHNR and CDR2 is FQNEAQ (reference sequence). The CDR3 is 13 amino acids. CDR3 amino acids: CASSRDQTAEQFF. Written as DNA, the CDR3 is TGTGCCAGCAGTCGGGACCAGACGGCTGAGCAGTTCTTC.

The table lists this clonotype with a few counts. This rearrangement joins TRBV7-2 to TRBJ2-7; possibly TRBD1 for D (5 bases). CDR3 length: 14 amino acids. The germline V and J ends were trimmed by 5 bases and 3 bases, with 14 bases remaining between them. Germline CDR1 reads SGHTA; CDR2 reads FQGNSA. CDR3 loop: CASSLQGSVYEQYF. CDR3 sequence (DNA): TGTGCCAGCAGCCTGCAGGGTAGTGTCTACGAGCAGTACTTC.

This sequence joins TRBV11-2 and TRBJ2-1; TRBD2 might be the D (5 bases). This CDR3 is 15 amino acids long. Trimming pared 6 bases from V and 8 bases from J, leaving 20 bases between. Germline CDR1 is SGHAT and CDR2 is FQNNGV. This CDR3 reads CASSFEGADNYEQFF. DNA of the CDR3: TGTGCCAGCAGTTTTGAGGGAGCAGACAACTATGAGCAGTTCTTC. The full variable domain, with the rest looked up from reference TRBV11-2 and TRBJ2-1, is EAGVAQSPRYKIIEKRQSVAFWCNPISGHATLYWYQQILGQGPKLLIQFQNNGVVDDSQLPKDRFSAERLKGVDSTLKIQPAKLEDSAVYLCASSFEGADNYEQFFGPGTRLTVL.

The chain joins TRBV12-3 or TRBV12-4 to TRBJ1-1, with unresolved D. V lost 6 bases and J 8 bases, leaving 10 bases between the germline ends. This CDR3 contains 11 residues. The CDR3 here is CASSITQEAFF. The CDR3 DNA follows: TGTGCCAGCAGCATTACCCAGGAAGCTTTCTTT.

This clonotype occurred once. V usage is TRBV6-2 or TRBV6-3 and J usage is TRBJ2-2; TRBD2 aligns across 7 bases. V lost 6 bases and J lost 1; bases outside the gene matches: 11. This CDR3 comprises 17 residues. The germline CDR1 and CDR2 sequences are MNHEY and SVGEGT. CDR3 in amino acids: CASSYPGLAENTGELFF. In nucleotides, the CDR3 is TGTGCCAGCAGCTACCCGGGTCTAGCGGAGAACACCGGGGAGCTGTTTTTT.